The clone carrying this T cell receptor beta chain appeared a few times. The CDR3 is 15 residues long. V shed 4 bases and J shed 5 bases, with 15 bases lying between them. Germline assignment: CDR1 SGHRS and CDR2 YFSETQ. Molecular barcoding with unique molecular identifiers was used for the TCRbeta library. Each CDR3 protein is one row after TCRdb ran MiXCR on the PCR reads. In the table there are 250,000 to 350,000 distinct CDR3 sequences, 9.9% of which are singletons. The data stem from a study of T-cell reconstitution after alpha-beta-depleted transplantation in children. The TCR sequence derives from a human donor who donated a stem cell graft to a child with SCID. The chain links TRBV5-1 to TRBJ2-2; D is tentatively TRBD1 or TRBD2 (6 bases each). This specimen consisted of PBMCs from the stem cell graft donor, obtained from the stem cell graft. CDR3 amino acids: CASSGDRSGTGELFF. CDR3 sequence (DNA): TGCGCCAGCAGCGGCGACAGGAGCGGGACCGGGGAGCTGTTTTTT.